Sequencing of this T cell receptor beta chain was carried out in a study of T cells in Graves' hyperthyroidism and ophthalmopathy. The CDR3 contains 16 residues. CDR1 SGHRS and CDR2 YFSETQ come from the germline V gene. V lost 3 bases and J 2 bases, leaving 14 bases between the germline ends. TCR beta CDR3 region amplification was performed from RNA transcripts. In the first-round RT-PCR of the TCR CDR3, the HTBI primer set was used. TCRdb itself ran the multiplex PCR reads through MiXCR, one entry per CDR3 protein. Of under 600,000 distinct CDR3 sequences in the sample, approximately 15% are singletons; the top ten hold less than 3.5%. This clonotype was detected a few times.

The sample consisted of blood. V usage is TRBV5-1 and J usage is TRBJ2-2; D is undetermined. This receptor was identified in a woman between 40 and 55 years old with Graves' ophthalmopathy. Here the CDR3 reads CASSWVGNENTGELFF. CDR3 in DNA: TGCGCCAGCAGCTGGGTTGGGAATGAAAACACCGGGGAGCTGTTTTTT.